A single T cell receptor beta chain is shown here with its context. Its cognate antigen is unknown. Time point given: cycle 4 day 1 (C4D1), after six to seven weeks of nivolumab. Each patient experienced a relapse that followed autologous stem cell transplantation, and brentuximab vedotin exposure varied. This specimen belongs to a study of PD-1 blockade in classical Hodgkin lymphoma. General observations from the study: CD4+ TCR diversity, unlike CD8+, rose significantly by C4D1.

V lost 1 base and J lost 2, with 10 bases in between. CDR3 size: 16 residues. The germline CDR1 and CDR2 sequences are SGDLS and YYNGEE. The data were produced by immunoSEQ multiplex PCR, yet TCRdb's version contains in-frame clones alone and is incomplete. The sample shows about 24,000 clones, 80% to 90% of them seen only once. The sequence came from a human donor with classical Hodgkin lymphoma. Sequences were derived from peripheral blood mononuclear cells (PBMCs), sampled before the fourth cycle of nivolumab. The chain employs TRBV9 and TRBJ2-6; maybe TRBD2 (6 bases). This chain's CDR3 is CASSVKPGAGANVLTF. Written as DNA, the CDR3 is TGTGCCAGCAGCGTAAAGCCGGGGGCTGGGGCCAACGTCCTGACTTTC.